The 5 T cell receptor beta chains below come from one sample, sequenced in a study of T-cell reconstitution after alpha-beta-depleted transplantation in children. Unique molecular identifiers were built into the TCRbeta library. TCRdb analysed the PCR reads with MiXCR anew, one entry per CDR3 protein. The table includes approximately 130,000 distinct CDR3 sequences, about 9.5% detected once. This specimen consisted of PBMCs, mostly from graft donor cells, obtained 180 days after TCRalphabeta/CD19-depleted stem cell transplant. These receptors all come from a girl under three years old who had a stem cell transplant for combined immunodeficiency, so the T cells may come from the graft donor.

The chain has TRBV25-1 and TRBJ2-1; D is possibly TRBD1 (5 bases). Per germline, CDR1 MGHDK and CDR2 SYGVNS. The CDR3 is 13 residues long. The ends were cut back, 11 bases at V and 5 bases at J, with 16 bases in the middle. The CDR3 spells CAVRTRVDNEQFF. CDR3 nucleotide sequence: TGTGCCGTGAGGACAAGGGTTGACAATGAGCAGTTCTTC. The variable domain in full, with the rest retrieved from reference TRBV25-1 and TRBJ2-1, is EADIYQTPRYLVIGTGKKITLECSQTMGHDKMYWYQQDPGMELHLIHYSYGVNSTEKGDLSSESTVSRIRTEHFPLTLESARPSHTSQYLCAVRTRVDNEQFFGPGTRLTVL.

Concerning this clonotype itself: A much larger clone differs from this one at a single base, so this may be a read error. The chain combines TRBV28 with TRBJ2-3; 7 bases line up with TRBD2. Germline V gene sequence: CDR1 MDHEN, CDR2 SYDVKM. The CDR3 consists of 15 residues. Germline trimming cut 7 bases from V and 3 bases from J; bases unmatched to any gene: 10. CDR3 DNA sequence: TGTGCCAGCACCGCGAATAGCGGGCTAACAGATACGCAGTATTTT. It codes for CASTANSGLTDTQYF. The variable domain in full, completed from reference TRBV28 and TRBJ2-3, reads DVKVTQSSRYLVKRTGEKVFLECVQDMDHENMFWYRQDPGLGLRLIYFSYDVKMKEKGDIPEGYSVSREKKERFSLILESASTNQTSMYLCASTANSGLTDTQYFGPGTRLTVL.

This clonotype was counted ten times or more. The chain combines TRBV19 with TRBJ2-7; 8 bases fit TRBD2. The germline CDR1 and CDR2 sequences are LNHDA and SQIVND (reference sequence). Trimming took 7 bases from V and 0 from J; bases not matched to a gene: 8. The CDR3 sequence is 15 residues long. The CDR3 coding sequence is TGTGCCAGTACATCTAGCGGGCTTAGCTCCTACGAGCAGTACTTC. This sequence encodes CASTSSGLSSYEQYF.

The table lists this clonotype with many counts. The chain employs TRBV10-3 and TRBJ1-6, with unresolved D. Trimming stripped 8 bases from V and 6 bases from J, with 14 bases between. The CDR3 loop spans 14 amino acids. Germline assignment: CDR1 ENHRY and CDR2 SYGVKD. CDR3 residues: CAIRRGSTNSPLHF. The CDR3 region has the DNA TGTGCCATCCGTCGAGGTTCCACTAATTCACCCCTCCACTTT.

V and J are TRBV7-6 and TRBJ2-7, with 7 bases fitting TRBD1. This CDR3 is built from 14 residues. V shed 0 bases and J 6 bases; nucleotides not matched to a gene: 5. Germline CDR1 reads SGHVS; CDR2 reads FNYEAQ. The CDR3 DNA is TGTGCCAGCAGCTTAGCCAGGTCAGGGGGCGAGCAGTACTTC. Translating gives CASSLARSGGEQYF.